This T cell receptor (beta chain) originates from a study of high-grade serous ovarian cancer treatment subgroups. Measured with immunoSEQ multiplex PCR; TCRdb has only the in-frame clones, and not every one. The profile shows some 4,000 clones, roughly 71% of them singletons. CDR3 length equals 15 residues. V shed 2 bases and J 7 bases; nucleotides not matched to a gene: 8. Germline loops: CDR1 ENHRY, CDR2 SYGVKD. Tumor samples were taken before definitive surgery or chemotherapy. This sequence joins TRBV10-3 and TRBJ2-1, with TRBD1 matching over 7 bases. This sequence originates from a human donor with high-grade serous ovarian cancer. The sequencing sample was made of tumor tissue. The CDR3 loop is CAISEDRVGSNEQFF. CDR3 nucleotides: TGTGCCATCAGTGAGGACAGGGTGGGTTCGAATGAGCAGTTCTTC.